One T cell receptor beta chain is described in this entry. What it binds is unknown. TCRdb keeps only in-frame clones here, not all; method: immunoSEQ multiplex PCR. The repertoire consists of roughly 100,000 clones, with over 60% occurring once and the leading ten covering roughly 17%. The sample belongs to a study of Ad26.COV2.S vaccination and SARS-CoV-2 variants. Germline loops: CDR1 LNHDA, CDR2 SQIVND (reference sequence). Trimming removed 3 bases from V and 7 bases from J; junction bases left unmatched: 8. This CDR3 contains 16 residues. Findings and caveats of the study: Following vaccination, spike-specific CD8+ and CD4+ T cell responses reportedly exhibited substantial breadth. Vaccine recipients and placebo recipients showed similar non-spike TCR breadth.

This receptor was taken from a human donor who had recovered from COVID-19. The J gene is TRBJ1-6, the V gene TRBV19; 8 positions agree with TRBD1. The source was peripheral blood, collected after recovery from COVID-19. The CDR3 reads CASSIAQGAWNSPLHF. In nucleotides, the CDR3 is TGTGCCAGTAGTATCGCGCAGGGGGCGTGGAATTCACCCCTCCACTTT.